Following are 7 T cell receptor beta chains from one sample sequenced in a study of blood T cells in healthy people across ages. Alongside a J-beta primer mix, a sample-barcoded 5' primer served in a second PCR lasting about 7 to 11 cycles. TCRdb ran MiXCR on the 5' RACE reads and lists one entry per CDR3 protein. The table has over 1,500,000 distinct CDR3 sequences, about 49% seen once. Specimen: blood. Receptors originate from a woman between 40 and 50 years old in good health.

In this sample, this clonotype turned up a few times. The CDR3 region is CASSPPTGLQETQYF. The CDR3 DNA reads TGTGCCAGCAGCCCGCCGACAGGGTTGCAAGAGACCCAGTACTTC. V is TRBV7-2 and J is TRBJ2-5; TRBD1 matches 7 bases. The CDR3 is made up of 15 amino acids. CDR1 is SGHTA and CDR2 is FQGNSA in the germline V gene. V shed 5 bases and J 2 bases; nucleotides not matched to a gene: 8.

Details on this clonotype: This may stem from a read error, because a much larger clone lies one nucleotide away. This chain links TRBV4-2 with TRBJ2-5, with D maybe TRBD2 (7 bases). Looked up from germline, CDR1 is LGHNA and CDR2 is YNFKEQ. The CDR3 is 15 residues long. V gave up 1 base and J gave up 7 bases, with 16 bases separating them. The CDR3: CASSQVRGAFGTQYF. Written as DNA, the CDR3 is TGTGCCAGCAGCCAAGTTCGGGGGGCCTTCGGGACCCAGTACTTC.

There are a few counts of this clonotype. The chain links TRBV5-1 to TRBJ2-1; 12 bases are a match to TRBD2. CDR3 size: 16 residues. CDR1 and CDR2 from the germline V gene are SGHRS and YFSETQ. With 1 base clipped from V and 5 bases from J, the junction kept 4 bases outside the gene matches. CDR3 coding DNA: TGCGCCAGCAGCTTGCTAGCGGGGGGGCCTAACAATGAGCAGTTCTTC. Protein sequence: CASSLLAGGPNNEQFF.

The chain carries TRBV29-1 and TRBJ1-2; D is uncertain. This CDR3 contains 12 residues. The ends were cut back, 7 bases at V and 3 bases at J, with 12 bases in the middle. CDR1 and CDR2 (germline): SQVTM, ANQGSEA. CDR3 sequence (DNA): TGCAGCGCGCCCGGTGTGGACTATGGCTACACCTTC. Its protein product is CSAPGVDYGYTF.

J is TRBJ2-3 and V is TRBV6-2 or TRBV6-3, with 9 nucleotides matching TRBD2. Trimming cost V 8 bases and J 3 bases; bases outside gene matches: 9. CDR3 length equals 15 residues. The germline V gene encodes CDR1 MNHEY and CDR2 SVGEGT. The CDR3 DNA reads as TGTGCCAGCGGATTAGCGGGGGAGCAAACAGATACGCAGTATTTT. This gives the protein CASGLAGEQTDTQYF.

The chain employs TRBV6-5 and TRBJ2-3; the D is unclear. Germline values: CDR1 MNHEY, CDR2 SVGAGI. Trimming left V 3 bases short and J 3 bases short, with 13 bases between. The CDR3 has 15 residues. CDR3 amino acids: CASSYFGSLTDTQYF. DNA of the CDR3: TGTGCCAGCAGTTATTTCGGTAGTCTAACAGATACGCAGTATTTT.

This clonotype was seen more than once but under ten times. This chain links TRBV4-1 with TRBJ2-5, with a tentative D call TRBD1 (5 bases). The CDR3 has 16 residues. Germline assignment: CDR1 MGHRA and CDR2 YSYEKL. V was cut by 0 bases and J by 2 bases, with 13 bases left in between. The CDR3, as DNA: TGCGCCAGCAGCCAAGATGTAAGGCCAGGGCAAGAGACCCAGTACTTC. Residues: CASSQDVRPGQETQYF.